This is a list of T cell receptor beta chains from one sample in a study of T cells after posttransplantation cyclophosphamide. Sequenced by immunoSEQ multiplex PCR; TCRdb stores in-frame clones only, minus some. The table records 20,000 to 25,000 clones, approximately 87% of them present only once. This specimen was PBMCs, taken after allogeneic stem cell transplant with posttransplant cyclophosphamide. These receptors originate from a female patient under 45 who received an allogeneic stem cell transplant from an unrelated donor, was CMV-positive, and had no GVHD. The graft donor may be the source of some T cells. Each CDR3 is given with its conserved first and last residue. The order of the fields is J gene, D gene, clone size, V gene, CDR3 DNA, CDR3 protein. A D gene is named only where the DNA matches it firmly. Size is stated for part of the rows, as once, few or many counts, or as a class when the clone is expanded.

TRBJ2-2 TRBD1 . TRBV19 TGTGCCAGTAGCCTAACAGGGGCGGCCGGGGAGCTGTTTTTT CASSLTGAAGELFF
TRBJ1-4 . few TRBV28 TGTGCCAGCAGTTCCCTGTCGAGGGCGGGAACTAATGAAAAACTGTTTTTT CASSSLSRAGTNEKLFF
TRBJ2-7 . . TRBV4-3 TGCGCCAGCAGCCAGGGACGGGGGAGATACGAGCAGTACTTC CASSQGRGRYEQYF
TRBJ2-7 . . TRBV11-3 TGTGCCAGCAGCCCCGGTGGGGGAGGCTCGTACTACGAGCAGTACTTC CASSPGGGGSYYEQYF
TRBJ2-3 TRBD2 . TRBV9 TGTGCCAGCAGCGTAGGCGGGGGGGCCTTCACAGATACGCAGTATTTT CASSVGGGAFTDTQYF
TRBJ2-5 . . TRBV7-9 TGTGCCAGCAGGAAATTGGACTGGACCATGGAGACCCAGTACTTC CASRKLDWTMETQYF
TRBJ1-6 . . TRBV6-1 TGTGCCAGCAGTCCCCTCCAGGGGAGTAATTCACCCCTCCACTTT CASSPLQGSNSPLHF
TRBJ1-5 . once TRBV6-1 TGTGCCAGCAGTGAAGGGGCAGGGGTTAGCAATCAGCCCCAGCATTTT CASSEGAGVSNQPQHF
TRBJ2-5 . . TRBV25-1 TGTGCCAGCGGGTCGAAGACAGGGAGGGAGACCCAGTACTTC CASGSKTGRETQYF
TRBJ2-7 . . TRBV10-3 TGTGCCATCCAGGGTTCCTCCTTATACGAGCAGTACTTC CAIQGSSLYEQYF
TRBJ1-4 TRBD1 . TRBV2 TGTGCCAGCAGGGACAGGCCCCAAAATGAAAAACTGTTTTTT CASRDRPQNEKLFF
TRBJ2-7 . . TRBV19 TGTGCCAGTAGGAGGCCCATCTTCCGCTACGAGCAGTACTTC CASRRPIFRYEQYF
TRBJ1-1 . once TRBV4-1 TGCGCCAGCAGCAGGCGACAGGACGCGAACACTGAAGCTTTCTTT CASSRRQDANTEAFF
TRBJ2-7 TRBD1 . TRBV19 TGTGCCAGTAGTCCGGGACAGGGCGGCTACGAGCAGTACTTC CASSPGQGGYEQYF
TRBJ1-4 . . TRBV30 TGTGCCTGGGGTGGGGGCTTCAATGAAAAACTGTTTTTT CAWGGGFNEKLFF
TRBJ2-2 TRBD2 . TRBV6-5 TGTGCCATCAGAGGACTAGCGGGGGTCGGGGAGCTGTTTTTT CAIRGLAGVGELFF
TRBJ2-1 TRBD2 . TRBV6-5 TGTGCCAGCAGCCAACTAGCGGGGGTGAATGAGCAGTTCTTC CASSQLAGVNEQFF
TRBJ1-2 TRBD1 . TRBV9 TGTGCCAGCAGCTTATTTGACCAGACAGGGAGGTATGGCTACACCTTC CASSLFDQTGRYGYTF
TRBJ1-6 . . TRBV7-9 TGTGCCAGCAGCTTAGGGACAGCGAATTCACCCCTCCACTTT CASSLGTANSPLHF
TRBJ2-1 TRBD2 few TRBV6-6 TGTGCCAGCAGTTACCGGCGGGGGTATGAGCAGTTCTTC CASSYRRGYEQFF
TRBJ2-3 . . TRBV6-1 TGTGCCAGCAGTGAAGGGACTAAACTCACAGATACGCAGTATTTT CASSEGTKLTDTQYF
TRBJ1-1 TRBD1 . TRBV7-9 TGTGCCAGCAGATCGAAACCGGGACAGGGGACTGAAGCTTTCTTT CASRSKPGQGTEAFF
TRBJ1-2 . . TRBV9 TGTGCCAGCAGCGCAGAAAGCAGGGTATATGGCTACACCTTC CASSAESRVYGYTF
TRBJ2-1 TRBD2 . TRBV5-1 TGCGCCAGCAGTCTTAGCGGGGCCTACAATGAGCAGTTCTTC CASSLSGAYNEQFF
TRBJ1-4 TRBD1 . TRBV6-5 TGTGCCAGCAAAAAGGGGGCCGAAAAACTGTTTTTT CASKKGAEKLFF
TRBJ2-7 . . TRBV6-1 TGTGCCAGCAGTGAAGGGCCGGCTCGGGGTTACTACGAGCAGTACTTC CASSEGPARGYYEQYF
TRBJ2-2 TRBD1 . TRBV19 TGTGCCAGTACGGGACAGGGGGCCGGGGAGCTGTTTTTT CASTGQGAGELFF
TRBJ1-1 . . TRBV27 TGTGCCAGCACCCCCATCGGGGGTCCCGGTGAAGCTTTCTTT CASTPIGGPGEAFF